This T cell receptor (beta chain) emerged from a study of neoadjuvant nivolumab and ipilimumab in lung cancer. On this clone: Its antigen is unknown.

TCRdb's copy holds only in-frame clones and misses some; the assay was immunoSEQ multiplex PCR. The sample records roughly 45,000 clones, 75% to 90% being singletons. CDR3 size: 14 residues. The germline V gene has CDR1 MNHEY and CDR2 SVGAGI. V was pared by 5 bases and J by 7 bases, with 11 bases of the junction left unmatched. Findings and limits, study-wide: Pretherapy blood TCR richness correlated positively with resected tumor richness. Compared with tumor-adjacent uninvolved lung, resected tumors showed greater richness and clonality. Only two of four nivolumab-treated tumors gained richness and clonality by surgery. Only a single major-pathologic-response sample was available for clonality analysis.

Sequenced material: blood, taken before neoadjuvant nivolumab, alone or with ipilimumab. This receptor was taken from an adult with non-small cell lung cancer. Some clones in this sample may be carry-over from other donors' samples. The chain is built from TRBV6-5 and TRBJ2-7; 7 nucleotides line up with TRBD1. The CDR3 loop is CASSGTATGTEQYF. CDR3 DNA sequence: TGTGCCAGCAGTGGGACAGCGACAGGGACGGAGCAGTACTTC.